This T cell receptor (beta chain) was captured in a study of blood T cell repertoires in COVID-19. The wider study: Italy, Spain and the United States were the sources of the convalescent and acute COVID-19 samples. T cells, B-cell-depleted T cells, or PBMCs provided the cDNA or gDNA that served as material.

TCRdb's copy holds only in-frame clones and misses some; the assay was immunoSEQ multiplex PCR. The sample lists approximately 280,000 clones, roughly 90% occurring once. Unmatched junction bases numbered 17, after V lost 10 bases and J lost 6 bases. The CDR3 extends over 16 amino acids. Germline values: CDR1 SGHAT, CDR2 FQNNGV. This TCR came from a man aged 40-49 years with acute or convalescent COVID-19. The sequencing sample was made of peripheral blood. V gene TRBV11-2 combines with J gene TRBJ2-2; 7 bases are shared with TRBD1. The CDR3 coding sequence is TGTGCCACTAGGCCCCGGGACAGTCTCCCCGCCGGGGAGCTGTTTTTT. Encoded protein: CATRPRDSLPAGELFF. Full variable domain (remainder filled in from reference TRBV11-2 and TRBJ2-2): EAGVAQSPRYKIIEKRQSVAFWCNPISGHATLYWYQQILGQGPKLLIQFQNNGVVDDSQLPKDRFSAERLKGVDSTLKIQPAKLEDSAVYLCATRPRDSLPAGELFFGEGSRLTVL.